This note documents a single T cell receptor (beta chain) sequence. Its antigen is currently unknown. This sample was included in a study of early T cells in non-severe SARS-CoV-2 infection. Whole-study results and caveats: A preference for anti-spike CD8 responses marked VDJdb matching, which missed private and CD4 specificities.

TCRdb passed the 5' RACE reads through MiXCR, listing each CDR3 protein once. The top ten clones hold about 4.7% of a sample with 85,000 to 95,000 distinct CDR3 sequences, approximately 16% of them seen once. The CDR3 consists of 16 residues. V was shortened by 0 bases and J by 1 base, with 13 bases between the two germline ends. Per germline, CDR1 DFQATT and CDR2 SNEGSKA (reference sequence). The TCR was taken from an adult who was a healthcare worker with PCR-confirmed SARS-CoV-2 infection or an uninfected control (not recorded which). The sequencing here drew on whole blood, taken at baseline. This sequence joins TRBV20-1 and TRBJ2-1; D not certain. CDR3 in DNA: TGCAGTGCTAGAGATCTTAGGGCGGCTTCCTACAATGAGCAGTTCTTC. The encoded protein is CSARDLRAASYNEQFF.